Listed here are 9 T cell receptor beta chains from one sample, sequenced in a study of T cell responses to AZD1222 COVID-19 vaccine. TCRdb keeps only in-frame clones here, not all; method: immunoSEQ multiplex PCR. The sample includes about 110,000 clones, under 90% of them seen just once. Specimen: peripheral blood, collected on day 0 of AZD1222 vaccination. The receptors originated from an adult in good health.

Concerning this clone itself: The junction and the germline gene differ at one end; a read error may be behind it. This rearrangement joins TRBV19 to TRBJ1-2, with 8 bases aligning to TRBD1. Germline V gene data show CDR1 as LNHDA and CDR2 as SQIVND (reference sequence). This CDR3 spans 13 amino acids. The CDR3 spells CASSIGQGSSASF. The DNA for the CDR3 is TGTGCCAGTAGTATAGGACAGGGGTCTTCGGCGTCCTTC. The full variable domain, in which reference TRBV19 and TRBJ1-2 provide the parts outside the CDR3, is DGGITQSPKYLFRKEGQNVTLSCEQNLNHDAMYWYRQDPGQGLRLIYYSQIVNDFQKGDIAEGYSVSREKKESFPLTVTSAQKNPTAFYLCASSIGQGSSASFGSGTRLTVV.

The CDR3 DNA follows: TGCGCCAGCAGCTTGGAATGGATGAACACTGAAGCTTTCTTT. As protein: CASSLEWMNTEAFF. The rearrangement links TRBV5-1 to TRBJ1-1, with D unclear. CDR3 length: 14 residues. Trimming took 0 bases from V and 0 from J, leaving 6 bases between them. Germline V gene lookup returns CDR1 SGHRS and CDR2 YFSETQ.

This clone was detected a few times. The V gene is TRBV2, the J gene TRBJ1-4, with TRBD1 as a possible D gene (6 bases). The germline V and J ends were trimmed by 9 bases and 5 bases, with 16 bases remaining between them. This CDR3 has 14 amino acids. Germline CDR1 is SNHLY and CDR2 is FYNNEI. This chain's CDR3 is CASNSRGGNEKLFF. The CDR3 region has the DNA TGTGCCAGTAATTCAAGGGGGGGGAATGAAAAACTGTTTTTT.

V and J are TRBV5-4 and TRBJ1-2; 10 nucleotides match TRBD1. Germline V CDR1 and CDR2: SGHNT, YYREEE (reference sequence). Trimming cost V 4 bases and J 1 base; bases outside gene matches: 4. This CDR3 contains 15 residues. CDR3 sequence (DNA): TGTGCCAGCAGCATTGACAGGGGGCTTAACTATGGCTACACCTTC. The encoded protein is CASSIDRGLNYGYTF. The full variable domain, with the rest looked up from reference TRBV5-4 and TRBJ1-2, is ETGVTQSPTHLIKTRGQQVTLRCSSQSGHNTVSWYQQALGQGPQFIFQYYREEENGRGNFPPRFSGLQFPNYSSELNVNALELDDSALYLCASSIDRGLNYGYTFGSGTRLTVV.

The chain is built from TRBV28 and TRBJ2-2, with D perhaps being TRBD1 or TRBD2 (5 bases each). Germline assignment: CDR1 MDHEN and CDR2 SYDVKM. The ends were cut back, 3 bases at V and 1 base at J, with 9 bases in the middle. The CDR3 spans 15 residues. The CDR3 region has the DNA TGTGCCAGCAGTTTGACGGGGCGGAACACCGGGGAGCTGTTTTTT. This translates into CASSLTGRNTGELFF.

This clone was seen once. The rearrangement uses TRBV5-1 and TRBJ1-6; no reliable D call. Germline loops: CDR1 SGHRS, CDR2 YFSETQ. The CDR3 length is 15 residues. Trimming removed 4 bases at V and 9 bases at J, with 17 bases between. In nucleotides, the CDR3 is TGCGCCAGCAGCCCTGGTCCAGCTGATGGTTCACCCCTCCACTTT. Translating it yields CASSPGPADGSPLHF.

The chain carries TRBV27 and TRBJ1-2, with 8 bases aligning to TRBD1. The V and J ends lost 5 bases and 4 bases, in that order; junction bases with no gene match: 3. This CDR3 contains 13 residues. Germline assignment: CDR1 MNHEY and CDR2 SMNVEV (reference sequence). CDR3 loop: CASSQTGVYGYTF. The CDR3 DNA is TGTGCCAGCAGTCAGACAGGGGTCTATGGCTACACCTTC.

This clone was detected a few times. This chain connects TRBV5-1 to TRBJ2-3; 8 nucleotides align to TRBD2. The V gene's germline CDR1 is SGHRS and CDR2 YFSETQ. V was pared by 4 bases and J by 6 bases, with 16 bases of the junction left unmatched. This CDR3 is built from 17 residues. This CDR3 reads CASSARGLDPSRDTQYF. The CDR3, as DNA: TGCGCCAGCAGCGCCCGGGGACTAGATCCCTCGAGGGATACGCAGTATTTT. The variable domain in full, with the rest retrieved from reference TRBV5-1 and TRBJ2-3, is KAGVTQTPRYLIKTRGQQVTLSCSPISGHRSVSWYQQTPGQGLQFLFEYFSETQRNKGNFPGRFSGRQFSNSRSEMNVSTLELGDSALYLCASSARGLDPSRDTQYFGPGTRLTVL.

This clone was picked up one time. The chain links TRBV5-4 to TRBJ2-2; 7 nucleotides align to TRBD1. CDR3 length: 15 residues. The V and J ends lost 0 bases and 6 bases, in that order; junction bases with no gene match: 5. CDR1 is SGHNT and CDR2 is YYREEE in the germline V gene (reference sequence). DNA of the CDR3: TGTGCCAGCAGCTTGGGGGGACAGAGGCCCGGGGAGCTGTTTTTT. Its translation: CASSLGGQRPGELFF.